Here is one TCR beta chain with its context. Alopecia areata patients gave lesional scalp punch biopsies and peripheral blood samples. The authors sorted CD4+ and CD8+ T cells from PBMCs. The data belong to a study of CD8+ T cells in alopecia areata. In the study overall: In an open-label trial, patients got 5 to 10 mg tofacitinib twice daily.

Sequencing used cDNA as its template, made by extracting RNA and reverse transcribing it. The table came from immunoSEQ multiplex PCR; TCRdb's copy has only in-frame clones and leaves some out. Of over 85,000 clones in the sample, roughly two fifths were seen once. Trimming took 2 bases from V and 1 from J, leaving 11 bases between them. CDR1 and CDR2 (germline): SEHNR, FQNEAQ (reference sequence). This CDR3 is built from 15 residues. The sequencing sample was made of CD4+ T cells sorted from blood. This clonotype originated in a human donor with alopecia areata. The rearrangement joins TRBV7-9 to TRBJ2-5; D remains ambiguous. CDR3 in amino acids: CASSLTLLTQETQYF. Here the CDR3 DNA reads TGTGCCAGCAGCTTAACCCTCCTCACCCAAGAGACCCAGTACTTC.